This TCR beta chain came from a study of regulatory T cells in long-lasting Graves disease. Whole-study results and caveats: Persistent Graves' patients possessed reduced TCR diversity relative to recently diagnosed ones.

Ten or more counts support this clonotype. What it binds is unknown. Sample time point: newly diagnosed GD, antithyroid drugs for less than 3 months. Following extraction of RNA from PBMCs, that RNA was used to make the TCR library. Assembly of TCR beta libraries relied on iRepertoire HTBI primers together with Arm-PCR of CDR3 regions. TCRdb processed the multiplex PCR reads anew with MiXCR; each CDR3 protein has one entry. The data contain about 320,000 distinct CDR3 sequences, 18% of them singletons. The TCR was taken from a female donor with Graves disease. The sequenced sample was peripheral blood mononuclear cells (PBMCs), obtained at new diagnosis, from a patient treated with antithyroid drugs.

The CDR3 loop reads CASSLDRSLTGELFF. As DNA, the CDR3 is TGTGCCAGCAGCTTAGATAGATCCTTGACCGGGGAGCTGTTTTTT. This rearrangement joins TRBV11-3 to TRBJ2-2; no firm D call. This CDR3 has 15 residues. Germline assignment: CDR1 SGHNT and CDR2 YENEEA. V lost 0 bases and J lost 5, with 10 bases in between.